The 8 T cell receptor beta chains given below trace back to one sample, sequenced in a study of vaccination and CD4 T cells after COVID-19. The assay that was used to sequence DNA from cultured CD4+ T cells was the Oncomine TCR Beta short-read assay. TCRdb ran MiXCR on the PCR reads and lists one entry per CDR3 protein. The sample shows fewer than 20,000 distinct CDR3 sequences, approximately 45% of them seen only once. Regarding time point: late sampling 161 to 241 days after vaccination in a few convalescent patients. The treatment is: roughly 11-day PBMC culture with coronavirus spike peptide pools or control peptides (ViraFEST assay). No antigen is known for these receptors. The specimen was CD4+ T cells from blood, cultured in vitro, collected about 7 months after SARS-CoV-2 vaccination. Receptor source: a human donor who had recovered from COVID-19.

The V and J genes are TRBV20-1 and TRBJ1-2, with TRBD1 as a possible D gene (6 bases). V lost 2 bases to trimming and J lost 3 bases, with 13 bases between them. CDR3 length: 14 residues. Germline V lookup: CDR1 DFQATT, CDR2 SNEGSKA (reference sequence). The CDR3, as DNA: TGCAGTGCTAGACATGGGGGGCTCGACTATGGCTACACCTTC. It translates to CSARHGGLDYGYTF.

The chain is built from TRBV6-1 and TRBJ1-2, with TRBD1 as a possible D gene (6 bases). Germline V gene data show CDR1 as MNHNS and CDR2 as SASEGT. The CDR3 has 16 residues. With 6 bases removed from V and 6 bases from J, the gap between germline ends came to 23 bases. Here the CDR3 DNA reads TGTGCCAGCAGGTCTAAGGGGACAACCCCTCGGAATGGCTACACCTTC. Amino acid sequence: CASRSKGTTPRNGYTF.

CDR3: CAISEPQGMNTEAFF. The CDR3 coding sequence is TGTGCCATCAGTGAGCCGCAGGGAATGAACACTGAAGCTTTCTTT. J is TRBJ1-1 and V is TRBV10-3, with D possibly matching TRBD1 (5 bases). CDR1 is ENHRY, CDR2 SYGVKD, per germline. The CDR3 has 15 amino acids. The V gene lost 2 bases and the J gene lost 0 bases, with 10 bases spanning the gap.

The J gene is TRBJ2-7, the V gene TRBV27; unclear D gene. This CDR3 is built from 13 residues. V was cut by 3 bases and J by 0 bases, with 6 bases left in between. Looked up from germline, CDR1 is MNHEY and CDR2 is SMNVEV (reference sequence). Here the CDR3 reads CASSFSNSYEQYF. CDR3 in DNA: TGTGCCAGCAGTTTTTCAAACTCCTACGAGCAGTACTTC.

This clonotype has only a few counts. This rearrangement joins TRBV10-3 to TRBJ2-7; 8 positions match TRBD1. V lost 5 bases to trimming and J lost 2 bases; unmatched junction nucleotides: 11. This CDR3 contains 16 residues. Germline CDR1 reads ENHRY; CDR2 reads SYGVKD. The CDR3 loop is CAISTPTGDATYEQYF. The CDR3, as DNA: TGTGCCATCAGTACCCCGACAGGGGACGCCACCTACGAGCAGTACTTC.

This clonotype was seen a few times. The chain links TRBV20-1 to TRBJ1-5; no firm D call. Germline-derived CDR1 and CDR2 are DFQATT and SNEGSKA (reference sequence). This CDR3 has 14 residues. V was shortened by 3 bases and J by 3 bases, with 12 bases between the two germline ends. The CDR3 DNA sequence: TGCAGTGCTAGTGACGCCCGGGACAATCAGCCCCAGCATTTT. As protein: CSASDARDNQPQHF.

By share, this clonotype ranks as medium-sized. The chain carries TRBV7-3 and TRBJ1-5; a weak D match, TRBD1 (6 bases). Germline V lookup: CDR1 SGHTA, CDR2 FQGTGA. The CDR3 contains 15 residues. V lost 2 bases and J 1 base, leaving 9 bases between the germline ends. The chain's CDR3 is CASSLSGVSNQPQHF. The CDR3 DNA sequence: TGTGCCAGCAGCTTATCAGGGGTCAGCAATCAGCCCCAGCATTTT. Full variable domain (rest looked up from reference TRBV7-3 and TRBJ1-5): GAGVSQTPSNKVTEKGKYVELRCDPISGHTALYWYRQSLGQGPEFLIYFQGTGAADDSGLPNDRFFAVRPEGSVSTLKIQRTERGDSAVYLCASSLSGVSNQPQHFGDGTRLSIL.

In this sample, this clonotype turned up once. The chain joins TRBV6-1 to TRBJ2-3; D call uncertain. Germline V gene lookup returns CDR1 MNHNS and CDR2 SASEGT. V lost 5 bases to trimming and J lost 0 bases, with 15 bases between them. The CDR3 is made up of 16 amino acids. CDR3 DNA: TGTGCCAGCAGTAGTTATTCCCCCACTAGCACAGATACGCAGTATTTT. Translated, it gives CASSSYSPTSTDTQYF.